Presented here are 10 T cell receptor beta chains from one specimen sequenced in a study of T-cell reconstitution after alpha-beta-depleted transplantation in children. Unique molecular identifiers were incorporated during preparation of the TCRbeta library. MiXCR was run by TCRdb on the PCR reads, yielding one entry per CDR3 protein. Of about 70,000 distinct CDR3 sequences in the sample, roughly 11% are singletons; the top ten hold under 15%. The source was PBMCs, collected before TCRalphabeta/CD19-depleted stem cell transplant. The receptors originated from a boy aged 10-17 years with acute myeloid leukemia, due to receive a stem cell transplant.

This clonotype was seen repeatedly, ten times or more. J is TRBJ2-3 and V is TRBV19; D might be TRBD2 (5 bases). The CDR3 has 11 residues. Germline V gene lookup returns CDR1 LNHDA and CDR2 SQIVND (reference sequence). V was cut by 8 bases and J by 4 bases, with 7 bases left in between. CDR3 protein: CASGLSDTQYF. The CDR3 DNA reads TGTGCCAGTGGACTTTCAGATACGCAGTATTTT.

This clonotype was observed many times. This chain uses TRBV29-1 with TRBJ2-1, with 12 bases fitting TRBD2. V dropped 7 bases and J dropped 5; count of bases not matched to a gene: 9. The V gene's germline CDR1 is SQVTM and CDR2 ANQGSEA. This CDR3 contains 15 residues. The CDR3 sequence is CSASKLAGGDNEQFF. The CDR3, as DNA: TGCAGCGCCTCGAAACTAGCGGGAGGCGACAATGAGCAGTTCTTC.

This clonotype was detected ten times or more. V is TRBV20-1 and J is TRBJ2-7, with TRBD1 as a possible D gene (5 bases). Germline V gives CDR1 DFQATT, CDR2 SNEGSKA (reference sequence). The CDR3 length is 14 residues. Between the trimmed V and J ends, which lost 7 bases and 3 bases, there was a span of 19 bases. The CDR3 coding sequence is TGCAGTGTCGATAGGAAGGGGTCGGACTACGAGCAGTACTTC. Its translation: CSVDRKGSDYEQYF.

Many counts were recorded for this clonotype. The chain employs TRBV6-5 and TRBJ1-5; 9 bases align to TRBD1. CDR1 and CDR2 (germline): MNHEY, SVGAGI. The CDR3 runs 15 residues. The J segment lost 4 bases and the V segment lost 6 bases, leaving 7 bases of the junction unmatched. In DNA form, the CDR3 reads TGTGCCAGCAGGCCCCGAGGACAGGGGAATCAGCCCCAGCATTTT. It is translated as CASRPRGQGNQPQHF.

This clonotype has ten or more counts. This chain links TRBV7-2 with TRBJ1-6; TRBD1 agrees at 7 bases. Per the germline V gene, CDR1 is SGHTA and CDR2 is FQGNSA. This CDR3 region has 18 residues. The ends lost 0 bases at V and 7 bases at J; junction bases unmatched: 12. This CDR3 reads CASSLARLRQGGNSPLHF. CDR3 bases: TGTGCCAGCAGCTTAGCTCGACTCAGACAGGGAGGGAATTCACCCCTCCACTTT.

This clonotype occurred many times. The chain joins TRBV20-1 to TRBJ2-3; D gene uncertain. CDR1 DFQATT and CDR2 SNEGSKA come from the germline V gene (reference sequence). Trimming left V 1 base short and J 2 bases short, with 7 bases between. This CDR3 comprises 13 residues. CDR3 protein: CSARVAITDTQYF. The CDR3 DNA reads TGCAGTGCTAGAGTAGCCATCACAGATACGCAGTATTTT.

This clonotype was detected many times. The V gene is TRBV5-1, the J gene TRBJ2-5; 7 bases line up with TRBD1. Germline CDR1 is SGHRS and CDR2 is YFSETQ. V lost 1 base to trimming and J lost 4 bases; unmatched junction nucleotides: 4. The CDR3 has 14 residues. CDR3: CASSLLQGRETQYF. CDR3 nucleotides: TGCGCCAGCAGCTTGCTACAGGGGAGAGAGACCCAGTACTTC.

This clonotype was found many times. This sequence joins TRBV7-2 and TRBJ2-1; D unresolved. This CDR3 has 14 residues. Germline CDR1 and CDR2: SGHTA and FQGNSA. V lost 1 base to trimming and J lost 4 bases, with 8 bases between them. The CDR3 bases are TGTGCCAGCAGCTTAGGTGCAGAGTACAATGAGCAGTTCTTC. It yields the protein CASSLGAEYNEQFF.

This clonotype was recorded at least ten times. The chain combines TRBV20-1 with TRBJ2-3; 7 positions agree with TRBD2. The V and J ends lost 3 bases and 4 bases, in that order; junction bases with no gene match: 10. Germline V gene data show CDR1 as DFQATT and CDR2 as SNEGSKA (reference sequence). The CDR3 is 15 amino acids. CDR3 sequence: CSASRRLRGADTQYF. The CDR3 DNA follows: TGCAGTGCTAGTAGGCGACTCCGGGGGGCAGATACGCAGTATTTT.

In this sample, this clonotype turned up many times. This chain uses TRBV18 with TRBJ1-5; 9 bases are a match to TRBD1. The CDR3 is 14 residues long. With 3 bases clipped from V and 8 bases from J, the junction kept 5 bases outside the gene matches. Germline V gives CDR1 KGHSH, CDR2 LQKENI. DNA of the CDR3: TGTGCCAGCTCACCCCGGGACAGGGTTGAGCCCCAGCATTTT. Its translation is CASSPRDRVEPQHF. Drawing the rest from reference TRBV18 and TRBJ1-5, the complete variable domain is NAGVMQNPRHLVRRRGQEARLRCSPMKGHSHVYWYRQLPEEGLKFMVYLQKENIIDESGMPKERFSAEFPKEGPSILRIQQVVRGDSAAYFCASSPRDRVEPQHFGDGTRLSIL.